The rows below give T cell receptor beta chains drawn from one sample of a study of OX40 agonist ivuxolimab in advanced cancers. TCRdb's table, derived via immunoSEQ multiplex PCR, lists solely in-frame clones and lacks some. The sample has approximately 96,000 clones; 90% are singletons. The specimen comprised CD4+ or CD8+ T cells sorted from blood, sampled in a trial of the OX40 agonist ivuxolimab. These receptors were obtained from an adult with an advanced solid tumor such as melanoma, head and neck, liver or kidney cancer. CDR3s include the opening cysteine and the closing phenylalanine or tryptophan. D genes are given only for firm matches. The size field is filled for only some rows; it gives once, few, many or a size class.

TRBJ2-4 | . | . | TRBV5-6 | 17 | TGTGCCAGCAGCGGCCCCACAGACTACTTAGCCAAAAACATTCAGTACTTC | CASSGPTDYLAKNIQYF
TRBJ2-3 | TRBD2 | once | TRBV18 | 15 | TGTGCCAGCTCAATCGGAGCGGGGGAATTCGATACGCAGTATTTT | CASSIGAGEFDTQYF
TRBJ1-2 | . | . | TRBV18 | 14 | TGTGCCAGCTCCGTTGCGACATCGTCCTATGGCTACACCTTC | CASSVATSSYGYTF
TRBJ2-5 | . | . | TRBV7-9 | 15 | TGTGCCAGCAGCTTAGAGATCCGGGACCAAGAGACCCAGTACTTC | CASSLEIRDQETQYF
TRBJ1-1 | . | . | TRBV18 | 17 | TGTGCCAGCTCACCCGAGATGATCAGGGGTTCGGGTGCTGAAGCTTTCTTT | CASSPEMIRGSGAEAFF
TRBJ1-5 | TRBD1 | . | TRBV18 | 15 | TGTGCCAGCTCCCGCCGACAGGGCGACTATCAGCCCCAGCATTTT | CASSRRQGDYQPQHF
TRBJ1-5 | . | . | TRBV7-2 | 14 | TGTGCCAGCAGCCGACCGGGTAAGAATCAGCCCCAGCATTTT | CASSRPGKNQPQHF
TRBJ1-3 | . | . | TRBV6-5 | 13 | TGTGCCAGCGGCAGGGTCTCTGGAAACACCATATATTTT | CASGRVSGNTIYF
TRBJ2-3 | TRBD2 | . | TRBV9 | 16 | TGTGCCAGCAGCGTGGGGACTAGTTTCGTCACAGATACGCAGTATTTT | CASSVGTSFVTDTQYF
TRBJ2-7 | . | . | TRBV27 | 17 | TGTGCCAGCAGTTCCCTATCCCAACCGGCGGGATTCTACGCGCAGTACTTC | CASSSLSQPAGFYAQYF
TRBJ1-6 | . | . | TRBV30 | 14 | TGTGCCTGGACATTGAGCTCCTATAATTCACCCCTCCACTTT | CAWTLSSYNSPLHF
TRBJ2-3 | TRBD2 | . | TRBV11-2 | 14 | TGTGCCAGCAGAACTAGCGGGGGCACAGATACGCAGTATTTT | CASRTSGGTDTQYF
TRBJ1-2 | . | . | TRBV5-1 | 14 | TGCGCCAGCAGCTTGGGCGGACAATACTATGGCTACACCTTC | CASSLGGQYYGYTF
TRBJ2-7 | TRBD2 | . | TRBV7-2 | 15 | TGTGCCAGCAGCCCGGGACTACGCCCCTCCTACGAGCAGTACTTC | CASSPGLRPSYEQYF
TRBJ2-7 | . | . | TRBV6-5 | 13 | TGTGCCAGCAGTTACTCGACAGGATACGAGCAGTACTTC | CASSYSTGYEQYF
TRBJ1-1 | TRBD1 | . | TRBV27 | 15 | TGTGCCAGCAGTTTACAACAGGGGCGCAACACTGAAGCTTTCTTT | CASSLQQGRNTEAFF
TRBJ1-1 | TRBD1 | . | TRBV19 | 14 | TGTGCCAGTAGTCATGGGGCACAGGGGCTTGTAGCTTTCTTT | CASSHGAQGLVAFF
TRBJ1-1 | . | . | TRBV13 | 15 | TGTGCCAGCAGCATATGGACAGACAAGAACACTGAAGCTTTCTTT | CASSIWTDKNTEAFF
TRBJ2-7 | TRBD1 | . | TRBV5-6 | 15 | TGTGCCAGCAGTGAGGTAGGGACAGGGGTCTACGAGCAGTACTTC | CASSEVGTGVYEQYF
TRBJ1-3 | . | . | TRBV14 | 14 | TGTGCCAGCAGCCAAACCCACTCTGGAAACACCATATATTTT | CASSQTHSGNTIYF
TRBJ2-5 | . | . | TRBV7-2 | 14 | TGTGCCAGCAGCTTCGAGACTAGAGGGGAGACCCAGTACTTC | CASSFETRGETQYF
TRBJ2-7 | . | once | TRBV28 | 12 | TGTGCCAGCAGCCCCCCGGGGGACGAGCAGTACTTC | CASSPPGDEQYF
TRBJ1-2 | TRBD1 | . | TRBV2 | 13 | TGTGCCAGCAGTGCAACAGGGGTATGGGGCTACACCTTC | CASSATGVWGYTF
TRBJ2-1 | . | . | TRBV19 | 16 | TGTGCCAGTAGTATAGTGGCGAGCGGAGGCCCCAATGAGCAGTTCTTC | CASSIVASGGPNEQFF
TRBJ2-7 | . | . | TRBV9 | 14 | TGTGCCAGCAGCGTTGACAGCCAACGGTACGAGCAGTACTTC | CASSVDSQRYEQYF
TRBJ2-7 | . | . | TRBV28 | 11 | TGTGCCAGCCGACGGGACTACGAGCAGTACTTC | CASRRDYEQYF
TRBJ2-3 | . | once | TRBV18 | 15 | TGTGCCAGCTCCCAGGGGACCGCTAGAGGAGATACGCAGTATTTT | CASSQGTARGDTQYF
TRBJ1-5 | . | few | TRBV28 | 12 | TGTGCCAGCAAGGGTAGCAATCAGCCCCAGCATTTT | CASKGSNQPQHF
TRBJ2-2 | TRBD2 | . | TRBV7-8 | 16 | TGTGCCAGCAGCTTGCCGGGACTAGCGGGAGCCGGGGAGCTGTTTTTT | CASSLPGLAGAGELFF
TRBJ2-1 | . | . | TRBV7-2 | 13 | TGTGCCAGCAGCTTAGAATCCAGAGGGCAGCAGTTCTTC | CASSLESRGQQFF
TRBJ1-6 | . | . | TRBV7-3 | 14 | TGTGCCAGCAGCTTATATTTTGCGGGTTCACCCCTCCACTTT | CASSLYFAGSPLHF
TRBJ2-3 | . | . | TRBV7-2 | 15 | TGTGCCAGCAGCTTAGTAGTTGGGGGCACAGATACGCAGTATTTT | CASSLVVGGTDTQYF
TRBJ2-7 | TRBD1 | . | TRBV6-5 | 15 | TGTGCCAGCGGAAGGAACCCGGGACAGAACTACGAGCAGTACTTC | CASGRNPGQNYEQYF
TRBJ1-2 | . | . | TRBV6-1 | 13 | TGTGCCAGCAGTGATCACGTTTGGGATGGCTACACCTTC | CASSDHVWDGYTF
TRBJ1-2 | . | . | TRBV11-1 | 13 | TGTGCCAGCAGCTTACTGCTGATGTATGGCTACACCTTC | CASSLLLMYGYTF
TRBJ2-2 | TRBD2 | . | TRBV6-1 | 16 | TGTGCCAGCAGTGAGCTGAGCGGGAGGGGCACCGGGGAGCTGTTTTTT | CASSELSGRGTGELFF
TRBJ1-4 | . | . | TRBV6-6 | 14 | TGTGCCAGCAGAACCGGGACGGACAATGAAAAACTGTTTTTT | CASRTGTDNEKLFF